This note documents a single T cell receptor beta chain sequence. What it binds is unknown. This specimen belongs to a study of cytomegalovirus exposure and HLA in healthy donors. The wider study: Among several hundred genotyped donors, about 83% fell in the Caucasian-associated ancestry cluster.

Primers included in the PCR were 60 Vbeta and 13 Jbeta primers. Sequencing used immunoSEQ multiplex PCR; TCRdb keeps in-frame clones, though not all of them. This sample lists about 120,000 clones; its ten largest clones have roughly 3.7%. Study-level results: Analyzed later, association rates of TCRs varied across HLA loci, with DRB1 most and HLA-C fewest.

The sequence derives from a man aged 25 to 40 in good health and CMV-seronegative. The source material was PBMCs.

This CDR3 is CAISEPDSFEQYF. The CDR3 DNA is TGTGCCATCAGTGAGCCGGACAGTTTTGAGCAGTACTTC. The rearrangement uses TRBV10-3 and TRBJ2-7; a weak D match, TRBD1 (6 bases). The germline gives CDR1 ENHRY, CDR2 SYGVKD. Trimming stripped 2 bases from V and 7 bases from J, with 12 bases between. CDR3 length: 13 residues.